The entry below describes one T cell receptor (beta chain). Its target is unknown. Other nucleotide sequences in the sample specify the same CDR3. Genomic DNA belonging to each subset was distributed in equal measure over several immunoSEQ plates. Assay: immunoSEQ multiplex PCR; the TCRdb copy retains only in-frame clones and omits some. The table lists about 2 million clones, roughly 94% of them singletons. The CDR3 runs 12 residues. Germline-derived CDR1 and CDR2 are SQVTM and ANQGSEA. With 4 bases removed from V and 4 bases from J, the gap between germline ends came to 8 bases. The sample is drawn from a study of shared clonotypes between healthy human individuals. Study conclusions and caveats: Clonotypes shared by all four donors outscored non-shared clonotypes in generation probability.

The chain employs TRBV29-1 and TRBJ1-5; D is ambiguous. This clonotype was obtained from a man between 18 and 29 years old in good health. Sequenced material: naive CD4+ T cells sorted from blood. The subset denotes: CD45RA+ positively selected. CDR3 region: CSVGTGNQPQHF. CDR3 coding DNA: TGCAGCGTTGGGACGGGAAATCAGCCCCAGCATTTT.